Listed below are T cell receptor beta chains from one sample, sequenced in a study of blood T cells in healthy people across ages. TCRdb independently ran MiXCR on the 5' RACE reads; one entry per CDR3 protein. The data show about a million distinct CDR3 sequences, with roughly half seen just once and about a fifth held by the top ten. The sequenced sample consisted of blood. All receptors derive from an older woman in good health. Each CDR3 is given with its conserved first and last residue. The order of the fields is V gene, D gene, J gene, clone size, CDR3 DNA, CDR3 protein. The D gene is left open where the match is weak. Not all rows give a size; the values are once, few, many and, for expanded clones, a class.

>TRBV13|TRBD1|TRBJ2-5|few
TGTGCCAGCAGCCTAGACAGGGTCTCACAGTACTTC
CASSLDRVSQYF
>TRBV20-1|TRBD2|TRBJ2-1|few
TGCAGTGCTAGAGTGGGACTAGCTTCGAGGGGTGAGCAGTTCTTC
CSARVGLASRGEQFF
>TRBV5-1|NA|TRBJ2-7|few
TGCGCCAGCAGCTTAGGGCCCGAAACGGGCGAGCAGTACTTC
CASSLGPETGEQYF
>TRBV18|TRBD2|TRBJ2-6|few
TGTGCCAGCTCACCTACTAGCGGGAGGGCCGAAGGGGCCAACGTCCTGACTTTC
CASSPTSGRAEGANVLTF
>TRBV20-1|NA|TRBJ1-2|NA
TGCAGTGAATCGTCTCGGGGGGCCGCTAACTATGGCTACACCTTC
CSESSRGAANYGYTF
>TRBV3-1|TRBD1|TRBJ2-7|NA
TGTGCCAGCAGCAACGACAGGGGGTACGAGCAGTACTTC
CASSNDRGYEQYF
>TRBV12-3/TRBV12-4|TRBD2|TRBJ2-3|NA
TGTGCCAGCAAACGCCGAAGGACTAGCGGGACCTCAGATACGCAGTATTTT
CASKRRRTSGTSDTQYF
>TRBV28|NA|TRBJ1-4|NA
TGTGCCAGCAGTTTGAATATGTTAGGGGGTGCCGTAACTAATGAAAAACTGTTTTTT
CASSLNMLGGAVTNEKLFF
>TRBV20-1|NA|TRBJ2-5|NA
TGCAGTGCTAGAGGCCTTGGACTGATCCAAGAGACCCAGTACTTC
CSARGLGLIQETQYF
>TRBV25-1|TRBD1|TRBJ1-2|NA
TGTGCCACCCAGGGGCGGGACAGGGGTAACTATGGCTACACCTTC
CATQGRDRGNYGYTF